The 12 T cell receptor beta chains in this list originate from one sample, sequenced in a study of OX40 agonist ivuxolimab in advanced cancers. Some clones are missing from TCRdb's copy, which holds only in-frame ones; the method was immunoSEQ multiplex PCR. The data show about 76,000 clones, 85% to 90% seen once. This specimen consisted of CD4+ or CD8+ T cells sorted from blood, obtained in a trial of the OX40 agonist ivuxolimab. Receptors originate from an adult with an advanced solid tumor such as melanoma, head and neck, liver or kidney cancer.

This clone is medium-sized by share. The CDR3 DNA follows: TGTGCCAGCAGCTTAGAGAGCACGGGGGTGGGGGCTTTCTTT. It specifies CASSLESTGVGAFF. This chain connects TRBV11-2 to TRBJ1-1; maybe TRBD1 (5 bases). This CDR3 is built from 14 residues. Trimming removed 0 bases from V and 11 bases from J, with 16 bases in between. Per the germline V gene, CDR1 is SGHAT and CDR2 is FQNNGV.

This clone occurred once. The chain employs TRBV7-6 and TRBJ2-2; 9 nucleotides line up with TRBD2. V lost 4 bases and J lost 3; bases outside the gene matches: 15. The CDR3 has 19 amino acids. Germline lookup yields CDR1 SGHVS and CDR2 FNYEAQ. The CDR3 protein is CASSSWVGLAGGYTGELFF. The CDR3 DNA reads as TGTGCCAGCAGCTCCTGGGTGGGGCTGGCGGGAGGGTACACCGGGGAGCTGTTTTTT. Filled out from reference TRBV7-6 and TRBJ2-2, the complete variable domain reads GAGVSQSPRYKVTKRGQDVALRCDPISGHVSLYWYRQALGQGPEFLTYFNYEAQQDKSGLPNDRFSAERPEGSISTLTIQRTEQRDSAMYRCASSSWVGLAGGYTGELFFGEGSRLTVL.

In DNA form, the CDR3 reads TGCGCCAGCAGCCAAGATACAGGAGACAGGGGGTACTCCTACGAGCAGTACTTC. Translated: CASSQDTGDRGYSYEQYF. The chain employs TRBV4-3 and TRBJ2-7; 9 nucleotides agree with TRBD1. The ends lost 0 bases at V and 0 bases at J; junction bases unmatched: 9. Germline V gene data show CDR1 as LGHNA and CDR2 as YSLEER. The CDR3 is 18 amino acids.

V and J are TRBV6-6 and TRBJ2-7; D uncertain. The V end lost 0 bases, the J end lost 3 bases, and 15 bases lay between the germline ends. Germline lookup yields CDR1 MNHNY and CDR2 SVGAGI (reference sequence). This CDR3 is built from 16 residues. CDR3 residues: CASSYSIRRTNYEQYF. The CDR3 DNA sequence: TGTGCCAGCAGTTACTCGATCCGACGTACCAACTACGAGCAGTACTTC.

The V and J genes are TRBV6-1 and TRBJ2-7; possibly TRBD1 or TRBD2 for D (5 bases each). The germline V gene has CDR1 MNHNS and CDR2 SASEGT. The CDR3 loop spans 13 amino acids. Deletions cut 10 bases from V and 1 base from J, with 14 bases between. The CDR3 nucleotides are TGTGCCAACTCATTGGGACGGTCCTACGAGCAGTACTTC. Translation gives CANSLGRSYEQYF.

In its sample, this clone was seen once. The rearrangement links TRBV30 to TRBJ1-6; no clear D gene. V was trimmed by 2 bases and J by 5 bases, leaving 10 bases between them. Germline V gives CDR1 GTSNPN, CDR2 SVGIG (reference sequence). CDR3 length equals 14 residues. CDR3 residues: CAWSLAPNNSPLHF. In DNA, the CDR3 is TGTGCCTGGAGTCTCGCGCCAAATAATTCACCCCTCCACTTT.

This rearrangement joins TRBV5-1 to TRBJ2-7; a possible D gene is TRBD1 (7 bases). V was pared by 2 bases and J by 1 base, with 13 bases between. Germline V gives CDR1 SGHRS, CDR2 YFSETQ. There are 15 residues in the CDR3. The CDR3 coding sequence is TGCGCCAGCAGCTTCGCGGGACAGAGATCCTACGAGCAGTACTTC. It is translated as CASSFAGQRSYEQYF.

This clone was detected once. V and J are TRBV7-2 and TRBJ2-2; 9 bases are a match to TRBD1. V lost 1 base and J lost 5; bases outside the gene matches: 5. The CDR3 has 16 residues. Germline CDR1 is SGHTA and CDR2 is FQGNSA. The CDR3 sequence is CASSLEVGQGTGELFF. The CDR3 DNA sequence: TGTGCCAGCAGCTTAGAGGTGGGACAGGGAACCGGGGAGCTGTTTTTT.

This chain joins TRBV4-1 and TRBJ2-2; no clear D. V dropped 4 bases and J dropped 0 bases, with 15 bases sitting between them. The CDR3 length is 17 residues. Germline values: CDR1 MGHRA, CDR2 YSYEKL. CDR3 loop: CASSPRSSITNTGELFF. The CDR3 nucleotides read TGCGCCAGCAGCCCAAGGTCTTCGATTACGAACACCGGGGAGCTGTTTTTT.

The chain employs TRBV5-1 and TRBJ2-7, with 7 bases that match TRBD1. This CDR3 has 14 amino acids. Germline V gene data show CDR1 as SGHRS and CDR2 as YFSETQ. Losses at the gene ends were 4 bases for V and 2 bases for J; bases not matched to a gene: 6. As DNA, the CDR3 is TGCGCCAGCAGCGTTCCGGGACAGCCCTACGAGCAGTACTTC. It specifies CASSVPGQPYEQYF.

The V call is TRBV6-1, the J call TRBJ2-1; D not certain. The germline CDR1 and CDR2 sequences are MNHNS and SASEGT. The CDR3 consists of 13 residues. The V and J ends lost 9 bases and 0 bases respectively, with 9 bases between them. The DNA for the CDR3 is TGTGCCAGTGAGAGAAGCTCCTACAATGAGCAGTTCTTC. Translation gives CASERSSYNEQFF.

A single count supports this clone. This rearrangement joins TRBV25-1 to TRBJ2-1; possibly TRBD2 for D (6 bases). The V and J ends lost 7 bases and 4 bases respectively, with 14 bases between them. Per the germline V gene, CDR1 is MGHDK and CDR2 is SYGVNS. The CDR3 is 14 residues long. The CDR3 reads CASTLGREYNEQFF. The CDR3 DNA reads TGTGCCAGCACTTTGGGGCGGGAATACAATGAGCAGTTCTTC.